These 31 T cell receptor beta chains were sequenced from one sample in a study of blood T cell repertoires in COVID-19. Sequenced by immunoSEQ multiplex PCR; TCRdb stores in-frame clones only, minus some. Seen here are 200,000 to 250,000 clones, about 85% observed once, and the top ten hold more than 1.5%. Material: peripheral blood. The receptor set was obtained from a man in his sixties or seventies with acute or convalescent COVID-19.

The chain carries TRBV28 and TRBJ2-7; weak D call: TRBD2 (5 bases). The V and J ends lost 3 bases and 4 bases respectively, with 10 bases between them. CDR3 size: 13 residues. CDR1 MDHEN and CDR2 SYDVKM come from the germline V gene. This chain's CDR3 is CASSFLSGYEQYF. The CDR3 DNA sequence: TGTGCCAGCAGTTTCCTCAGCGGTTACGAGCAGTACTTC.

This chain links TRBV5-1 with TRBJ1-2; possibly TRBD1 for D (5 bases). V was clipped by 3 bases and J by 4 bases, with 19 bases between them. CDR3 length equals 16 residues. Germline CDR1 SGHRS, CDR2 YFSETQ. CDR3 loop: CASSSSPRVDLYGYTF. Here the CDR3 DNA reads TGCGCCAGCAGCTCATCCCCCAGGGTAGACCTCTATGGCTACACCTTC.

The chain employs TRBV29-1 and TRBJ2-1; 13 nucleotides agree with TRBD2. CDR3 length: 15 amino acids. Unmatched junction bases numbered 9, after V lost 7 bases and J lost 6 bases. Germline V gene sequence: CDR1 SQVTM, CDR2 ANQGSEA. DNA for the CDR3: TGCAGCGAAGCACTGACTAGCGGGAGGATCAATGAGCAGTTCTTC. This translates into CSEALTSGRINEQFF.

The chain combines TRBV10-3 with TRBJ1-3; D gene ambiguous. The CDR3 totals 12 residues. From germline, CDR1 is ENHRY and CDR2 SYGVKD. With 1 base removed from V and 7 bases from J, the gap between germline ends came to 5 bases. CDR3 amino acids: CAISELRNTIYF. In DNA, the CDR3 is TGTGCCATCAGTGAGTTGAGGAACACCATATATTTT.

V is TRBV5-3 and J is TRBJ2-3; 9 bases match TRBD1. TRBV5-3 is annotated as an ORF whose role is uncertain. This CDR3 comprises 15 residues. V dropped 2 bases and J dropped 4; count of bases not matched to a gene: 5. CDR3 bases: TGTGCCAGAAGCTTCAGGGACAGGGTATCAGATACGCAGTATTTT. It translates to CARSFRDRVSDTQYF.

CDR3 sequence reads: CAWGGLADSTDTQYF. The CDR3 DNA is TGTGCCTGGGGGGGACTAGCGGATAGCACAGATACGCAGTATTTT. The chain has TRBV30 and TRBJ2-3; the match to TRBD2 covers 11 bases. This CDR3 comprises 15 residues. The V and J ends lost 5 bases and 0 bases, in that order; junction bases with no gene match: 4. CDR1 and CDR2 (germline): GTSNPN, SVGIG (reference sequence).

With respect to this clone: At one boundary the junction diverges from the germline segment, which might be a read error. This chain connects TRBV10-3 to TRBJ2-3, with 8 positions matching TRBD2. Germline-derived CDR1 and CDR2 are ENHRY and SYGVKD. CDR3 length: 14 amino acids. The DNA of the CDR3 is TGTGCCATCAGGGCTAGCGGGTCCACAGATGCGCAGTATTTT. This codes for CAIRASGSTDAQYF.

The chain joins TRBV19 to TRBJ2-7; TRBD1 matches 9 bases. The CDR3 contains 13 residues. The germline V gene encodes CDR1 LNHDA and CDR2 SQIVND (reference sequence). Trimming took 5 bases from V and 6 from J; bases not matched to a gene: 5. CDR3: CASSPGQGPEQYF. In DNA, the CDR3 is TGTGCCAGTAGTCCCGGACAGGGGCCCGAGCAGTACTTC.

This chain joins TRBV2 and TRBJ2-2; 10 nucleotides agree with TRBD2. Germline V gene data show CDR1 as SNHLY and CDR2 as FYNNEI. The CDR3 is 14 residues long. Germline trimming cut 5 bases from V and 7 bases from J; bases unmatched to any gene: 4. DNA for the CDR3: TGTGCCAGCAGTCGGCAGCGGGAGGGCGGGGAGCTGTTTTTT. Protein product: CASSRQREGGELFF.

The V call is TRBV2, the J call TRBJ1-2; TRBD1 matches at 7 bases. The CDR3 runs 14 residues. V lost 4 bases and J lost 6; bases outside the gene matches: 8. CDR1 is SNHLY, CDR2 FYNNEI, per germline. This CDR3 reads CASSVRQGENGYTF. CDR3 sequence (DNA): TGTGCCAGCAGTGTGAGACAGGGCGAGAATGGCTACACCTTC.

The chain uses TRBV27 and TRBJ2-2; possibly TRBD2 for D (6 bases). Trimming pared 0 bases from V and 6 bases from J, leaving 14 bases between. Looked up from germline, CDR1 is MNHEY and CDR2 is SMNVEV (reference sequence). The CDR3 is 16 amino acids. The CDR3 here is CASSLSVPGVAGELFF. The CDR3 DNA is TGTGCCAGCAGTTTATCGGTACCGGGAGTTGCCGGGGAGCTGTTTTTT.

The chain uses TRBV5-6 and TRBJ2-5; D might be TRBD1 (5 bases). The CDR3 length is 13 residues. Trimming pared 6 bases from V and 1 base from J, leaving 10 bases between. CDR1 SGHDT and CDR2 YYEEEE come from the germline V gene. The CDR3 DNA reads as TGTGCCAGCACACTCAGGGTCCAAGAGACCCAGTACTTC. It encodes CASTLRVQETQYF.

The genes are TRBV18 and TRBJ2-7, with 7 bases aligning to TRBD1. Per germline, CDR1 KGHSH and CDR2 LQKENI. This CDR3 is 16 amino acids long. V gave up 1 base and J gave up 2 bases; unmatched junction bases: 8. The CDR3 DNA follows: TGTGCCAGCTCACCACGAACTAACAGGGGTACCTACGAGCAGTACTTC. Protein: CASSPRTNRGTYEQYF.

Here the CDR3 DNA reads TGCGCCAGCAGCCGGTCAGACAGGCCGATGGCTGAAGCTTTCTTT. Translated, it gives CASSRSDRPMAEAFF. The chain couples TRBV4-1 to TRBJ1-1; D may be TRBD1 (6 bases). V lost 4 bases, J lost 6 bases, and 18 bases lay in between. The CDR3 is made up of 15 amino acids. Per the germline V gene, CDR1 is MGHRA and CDR2 is YSYEKL.

The chain recombines TRBV2 with TRBJ2-1; D possibly corresponds to TRBD2 (6 bases). Looked up from germline, CDR1 is SNHLY and CDR2 is FYNNEI. Trimming took off 8 bases at V and 3 bases at J, with 11 bases between the two ends. The CDR3 has 13 residues. The CDR3 is CASARGIYNEQFF. CDR3 sequence (DNA): TGTGCCAGCGCGCGGGGAATCTACAATGAGCAGTTCTTC.

The CDR3 DNA is TGTGCCAGCAGCCTACAAGGGGGCTTAACCTACGAGCAGTACTTC. This sequence encodes CASSLQGGLTYEQYF. The chain is built from TRBV7-9 and TRBJ2-7; 7 bases are a match to TRBD1. Germline V gene data show CDR1 as SEHNR and CDR2 as FQNEAQ (reference sequence). The V segment lost 5 bases and the J segment 2 bases; nucleotides outside the gene matches: 9. The CDR3 loop spans 15 amino acids. Full variable domain (outside the CDR3, taken from reference TRBV7-9 and TRBJ2-7): DTGVSQNPRHKITKRGQNVTFRCDPISEHNRLYWYRQTLGQGPEFLTYFQNEAQLEKSRLLSDRFSAERPKGSFSTLEIQRTEQGDSAMYLCASSLQGGLTYEQYFGPGTRLTVT.

The rearrangement links TRBV2 to TRBJ1-5; D possibly corresponds to TRBD1 (6 bases). Germline-derived CDR1 and CDR2 are SNHLY and FYNNEI. Trimming cost V 3 bases and J 3 bases, with 9 bases left between them. CDR3 length: 14 residues. Here the CDR3 reads CASSEWGHNQPQHF. CDR3 sequence (DNA): TGTGCCAGCAGTGAGTGGGGGCACAATCAGCCCCAGCATTTT.

The CDR3, as DNA: TGTGCCAGCAGTTTCGGACTAGCGAGCCACAATGAGCAGTTCTTC. Its protein is CASSFGLASHNEQFF. The gene calls are TRBV6-5 and TRBJ2-1; 9 bases map to TRBD2. CDR1 is MNHEY and CDR2 is SVGAGI in the germline V gene. The CDR3 has 15 amino acids. The V and J ends lost 4 bases and 5 bases, in that order; junction bases with no gene match: 6.

The rearrangement uses TRBV19 and TRBJ2-1; TRBD2 matches 12 bases. Germline V gene lookup returns CDR1 LNHDA and CDR2 SQIVND (reference sequence). This CDR3 has 15 residues. The J segment lost 8 bases and the V segment lost 8 bases, leaving 10 bases of the junction unmatched. CDR3 residues: CASRKTSGSLHEQFF. The CDR3 DNA follows: TGTGCCAGTCGCAAGACTAGCGGGAGTTTACATGAGCAGTTCTTC.

V gene TRBV21-1 combines with J gene TRBJ2-1; the D segment call TRBD2 is taken from the table without a DNA check. TRBV21-1 is listed as a pseudogene. The CDR3 loop spans 16 amino acids. As DNA, the CDR3 is TGTGCCAGCAGCCGGGGGAAGGGGACCTCCTACAATGAGCAGTTCTTC. Translation gives CASSRGKGTSYNEQFF.

The chain joins TRBV5-3 to TRBJ2-1; 14 nucleotides align to TRBD2. TRBV5-3 carries the ORF label, with uncertain function. With V trimmed by 3 bases and J by 0 bases, 2 bases remained unmatched. This CDR3 has 17 residues. The CDR3 DNA reads as TGTGCCAGAAGCTCGGGACTAGCGGGAGACTCCTACAATGAGCAGTTCTTC. As protein: CARSSGLAGDSYNEQFF.

The chain links TRBV28 to TRBJ2-7, with a possible D match to TRBD1 (6 bases). The CDR3 sequence is 14 residues long. V was cut by 8 bases and J by 1 base, with 15 bases left in between. Germline V gene data show CDR1 as MDHEN and CDR2 as SYDVKM. The CDR3 DNA follows: TGTGCCAGCGTTCAACAGGGTGAGTCCTACGAGCAGTACTTC. The encoded protein is CASVQQGESYEQYF.

This rearrangement joins TRBV6-5 to TRBJ2-7, with D unresolved. CDR1 MNHEY and CDR2 SVGAGI come from the germline V gene. The CDR3 has 13 residues. Trimming pared 8 bases from V and 5 bases from J, leaving 16 bases between. The CDR3 is CASAPLNRDEQYF. The DNA for the CDR3 is TGTGCCAGCGCTCCCCTAAACCGAGACGAGCAGTACTTC.

V usage is TRBV5-1 and J usage is TRBJ1-3; tentative D call: TRBD1 (5 bases). Between the trimmed V and J ends, which lost 0 bases and 1 base, there was a span of 8 bases. Germline CDR1 and CDR2: SGHRS and YFSETQ. This CDR3 comprises 15 residues. The CDR3 reads CASSLGRGSGNTIYF. As DNA, the CDR3 is TGCGCCAGCAGCTTGGGAAGGGGATCTGGAAACACCATATATTTT. The full variable domain, completed using reference TRBV5-1 and TRBJ1-3, is KAGVTQTPRYLIKTRGQQVTLSCSPISGHRSVSWYQQTPGQGLQFLFEYFSETQRNKGNFPGRFSGRQFSNSRSEMNVSTLELGDSALYLCASSLGRGSGNTIYFGEGSWLTVV.

The CDR3 spells CASTKLGLQYF. CDR3 nucleotide sequence: TGTGCCAGCACTAAACTAGGACTCCAGTACTTC. V usage is TRBV12-3 or TRBV12-4 and J usage is TRBJ2-5, with D maybe TRBD2 (5 bases). This CDR3 has 11 residues. V was clipped by 7 bases and J by 10 bases, with 13 bases between them.

V gene TRBV6-5 combines with J gene TRBJ1-1; unclear D gene. The germline V gene encodes CDR1 MNHEY and CDR2 SVGAGI. Trimming shortened V by 0 bases and J by 3 bases, and 11 bases separated the two germline ends. This CDR3 has 15 residues. CDR3 in DNA: TGTGCCAGCAGTTACTCCCCTGAAGTAGACACTGAAGCTTTCTTT. Translated, it gives CASSYSPEVDTEAFF.

This chain uses TRBV28 with TRBJ2-7; D is perhaps TRBD2 (6 bases). Trimming took off 6 bases at V and 2 bases at J, with 14 bases between the two ends. The CDR3 extends over 14 amino acids. CDR1 MDHEN and CDR2 SYDVKM come from the germline V gene. The CDR3 DNA is TGTGCCAGCAGCTTTACCGGGAGAGCCTACGAGCAGTACTTC. It codes for CASSFTGRAYEQYF.

The chain is built from TRBV5-8 and TRBJ2-7; 14 nucleotides line up with TRBD2. The V and J ends lost 4 bases and 2 bases, in that order; junction bases with no gene match: 11. Germline CDR1 SGHTS, CDR2 YDEGEE. CDR3 length: 18 amino acids. CDR3 amino acids: CASSPGTSGSQATYEQYF. The CDR3 nucleotides read TGTGCCAGCAGCCCCGGGACTAGCGGGAGCCAGGCCACCTACGAGCAGTACTTC.

The rearrangement uses TRBV28 and TRBJ2-3; 10 nucleotides line up with TRBD2. The trim removed 2 bases at V and 4 bases at J, leaving 12 bases unmatched. The CDR3 has 18 amino acids. The germline V gene encodes CDR1 MDHEN and CDR2 SYDVKM. The CDR3, as DNA: TGTGCCAGCAGTTTAGGTTACAGTGGAGCGGGAGGGTCAGATACGCAGTATTTT. Translating it yields CASSLGYSGAGGSDTQYF.

The V and J genes are TRBV7-2 and TRBJ2-2; TRBD2 agrees at 11 bases. Germline loops: CDR1 SGHTA, CDR2 FQGNSA. The CDR3 is 16 residues long. V lost 5 bases to trimming and J lost 2 bases; unmatched junction nucleotides: 4. CDR3 sequence reads: CASSPTSGGNTGELFF. CDR3 nucleotides: TGTGCCAGCAGCCCAACTAGCGGGGGAAACACCGGGGAGCTGTTTTTT.

This sequence joins TRBV6-5 and TRBJ1-6, with 9 bases matching TRBD1. V dropped 8 bases and J dropped 10; count of bases not matched to a gene: 9. Germline V gene sequence: CDR1 MNHEY, CDR2 SVGAGI. This CDR3 is 14 amino acids long. Here the CDR3 reads CASVHRDRVSPLHF. DNA for the CDR3: TGTGCCAGCGTCCACCGGGACAGGGTGTCACCCCTCCACTTT.